The 24 T cell receptor beta chains below were found in one sample sequenced in a study of radiotherapy plus CTLA-4 blockade in lung cancer. Measured with immunoSEQ multiplex PCR; TCRdb has only the in-frame clones, and not every one. The sample lists 100,000 to 150,000 clones; approximately 90% were seen once. The specimen was peripheral blood, collected from a patient treated with radiotherapy plus ipilimumab. The receptors originated from a human donor with non-small cell lung cancer that progressed on radiotherapy plus ipilimumab.

This clone appeared a single time. V and J are TRBV20-1 and TRBJ2-1; D not resolved. Looked up from germline, CDR1 is DFQATT and CDR2 is SNEGSKA (reference sequence). CDR3 size: 11 residues. The germline V and J ends were trimmed by 6 bases and 5 bases, with 8 bases remaining between them. This CDR3 reads CSAPPDNEQFF. As DNA, the CDR3 is TGCAGTGCACCTCCCGACAATGAGCAGTTCTTC.

J is TRBJ1-4 and V is TRBV5-1; D gene ambiguous. This CDR3 has 18 residues. Germline values: CDR1 SGHRS, CDR2 YFSETQ. Trimming shortened V by 0 bases and J by 3 bases, and 18 bases separated the two germline ends. The DNA of the CDR3 is TGCGCCAGCAGCTTGGCCGACCTCCCCGGTGGACCTAATGAAAAACTGTTTTTT. Amino acid sequence: CASSLADLPGGPNEKLFF.

This clone showed up just a few times. This chain uses TRBV27 with TRBJ2-2; D call uncertain. The germline V gene encodes CDR1 MNHEY and CDR2 SMNVEV (reference sequence). CDR3 length: 12 residues. The V and J ends lost 6 bases and 2 bases respectively, with 4 bases between them. CDR3 bases: TGTGCCAGCAGCCATAACACCGGGGAGCTGTTTTTT. Translating gives CASSHNTGELFF.

This clone was recorded a few times. This chain joins TRBV5-8 and TRBJ2-7, with a tentative D call TRBD2 (5 bases). Trimming took 5 bases from V and 0 from J, leaving 12 bases between them. The CDR3 runs 14 residues. Germline values: CDR1 SGHTS, CDR2 YDEGEE. The CDR3 bases are TGTGCCAGCAGGTATGGCGGGTACTCCTACGAGCAGTACTTC. Its translation: CASRYGGYSYEQYF.

The CDR3, as DNA: TGCGCCAGCAGACTGACAGGGCGCTTCCACACAGATACGCAGTATTTT. Translating it yields CASRLTGRFHTDTQYF. The chain has TRBV23-1 and TRBJ2-3, with TRBD1 matching 7 bases. TRBV23-1 is known as an ORF, though its function is uncertain. CDR3 length equals 16 residues. V dropped 6 bases and J dropped 2; count of bases not matched to a gene: 11.

This clone was counted once. J is TRBJ1-3 and V is TRBV5-1; 8 bases line up with TRBD1. Germline V gene sequence: CDR1 SGHRS, CDR2 YFSETQ. The length of the CDR3 is 16 residues. Unmatched junction bases numbered 3, after V lost 1 base and J lost 0 bases. CDR3 in amino acids: CASSLTGGLSGNTIYF. CDR3 DNA: TGCGCCAGCAGCTTGACAGGGGGGCTCTCTGGAAACACCATATATTTT. The full variable domain, completed using reference TRBV5-1 and TRBJ1-3, is KAGVTQTPRYLIKTRGQQVTLSCSPISGHRSVSWYQQTPGQGLQFLFEYFSETQRNKGNFPGRFSGRQFSNSRSEMNVSTLELGDSALYLCASSLTGGLSGNTIYFGEGSWLTVV.

The chain couples TRBV11-2 to TRBJ2-7, with TRBD2 identical over 9 bases. The CDR3 runs 15 residues. Unmatched junction bases numbered 6, after V lost 2 bases and J lost 4 bases. CDR1 and CDR2 from the germline V gene are SGHAT and FQNNGV. The CDR3 coding sequence is TGTGCCAGCAGCTTATTCGCGGGAGGGCGGTACGAGCAGTACTTC. The encoded protein is CASSLFAGGRYEQYF. Full variable domain (remainder filled in from reference TRBV11-2 and TRBJ2-7): EAGVAQSPRYKIIEKRQSVAFWCNPISGHATLYWYQQILGQGPKLLIQFQNNGVVDDSQLPKDRFSAERLKGVDSTLKIQPAKLEDSAVYLCASSLFAGGRYEQYFGPGTRLTVT.

This sequence joins TRBV5-1 and TRBJ1-5; 7 bases match TRBD1. CDR1 is SGHRS, CDR2 YFSETQ, per germline. The CDR3 contains 15 residues. Germline trimming cut 0 bases from V and 5 bases from J; bases unmatched to any gene: 5. The CDR3 region has the DNA TGCGCCAGCAGCTTGGAGGGACAGTTATATCAGCCCCAGCATTTT. Translating gives CASSLEGQLYQPQHF. Full variable domain (outside the CDR3, taken from reference TRBV5-1 and TRBJ1-5): KAGVTQTPRYLIKTRGQQVTLSCSPISGHRSVSWYQQTPGQGLQFLFEYFSETQRNKGNFPGRFSGRQFSNSRSEMNVSTLELGDSALYLCASSLEGQLYQPQHFGDGTRLSIL.

This rearrangement joins TRBV5-1 to TRBJ2-2; 15 bases fit TRBD2. The CDR3 loop spans 18 amino acids. Germline trimming cut 3 bases from V and 5 bases from J; bases unmatched to any gene: 8. Germline values: CDR1 SGHRS, CDR2 YFSETQ. CDR3 in amino acids: CASSSGLAGGPSTGELFF. DNA of the CDR3: TGCGCCAGCAGCTCCGGACTAGCGGGAGGGCCAAGTACCGGGGAGCTGTTTTTT.

This sequence joins TRBV6-5 and TRBJ2-7; 12 nucleotides agree with TRBD2. The CDR3 runs to 14 residues. After removal of 6 bases from V and 3 bases from J, the junction contained 3 bases not matched to a gene. The germline V gene has CDR1 MNHEY and CDR2 SVGAGI. The CDR3 is CASRKTSGSYEQYF. The CDR3 DNA sequence: TGTGCCAGCAGAAAGACTAGCGGGAGCTACGAGCAGTACTTC.

The rearrangement joins TRBV19 to TRBJ1-5; D is unresolved. V lost 5 bases to trimming and J lost 6 bases, with 8 bases between them. The CDR3 totals 12 residues. Germline CDR1 reads LNHDA; CDR2 reads SQIVND (reference sequence). CDR3 loop: CASSVRGQPQHF. CDR3 DNA: TGTGCCAGTAGTGTCCGGGGTCAGCCCCAGCATTTT.

The chain is built from TRBV9 and TRBJ1-1; D not resolved. There are 15 residues in the CDR3. V lost 0 bases and J 1 base, leaving 10 bases between the germline ends. Looked up from germline, CDR1 is SGDLS and CDR2 is YYNGEE. CDR3 sequence reads: CASSVGWGRNTEAFF. CDR3 nucleotides: TGTGCCAGCAGCGTAGGGTGGGGAAGGAACACTGAAGCTTTCTTT.

This chain uses TRBV4-2 with TRBJ2-1, with no clear D. CDR1 is LGHNA and CDR2 is YNFKEQ in the germline V gene. Trimming left V 1 base short and J 5 bases short, with 9 bases between. The CDR3 is 14 amino acids. CDR3 sequence: CASSQALEDNEQFF. The CDR3 bases are TGTGCCAGCAGCCAAGCGTTAGAAGACAATGAGCAGTTCTTC.

The gene calls are TRBV5-1 and TRBJ1-2; D possibly corresponds to TRBD1 (5 bases). V was pared by 1 base and J by 7 bases, with 11 bases between. Per the germline V gene, CDR1 is SGHRS and CDR2 is YFSETQ. The CDR3 is made up of 13 amino acids. Written as DNA, the CDR3 is TGCGCCAGCAGCTTGAACCGGGACGGTGGCTACACCTTC. It is translated as CASSLNRDGGYTF.

The J gene is TRBJ2-7, the V gene TRBV6-1; 9 nucleotides match TRBD2. Germline V gives CDR1 MNHNS, CDR2 SASEGT. After removal of 2 bases from V and 9 bases from J, the junction contained 11 bases not matched to a gene. CDR3 size: 15 residues. The CDR3 spells CASSEWASGKGLQYF. Written as DNA, the CDR3 is TGTGCCAGCAGTGAATGGGCTAGCGGGAAGGGTTTGCAGTACTTC.

The genes are TRBV6-1 and TRBJ2-1; D call uncertain. The CDR3 sequence is 11 residues long. Trimming left V 10 bases short and J 15 bases short, with 19 bases between. Germline lookup yields CDR1 MNHNS and CDR2 SASEGT. The CDR3 here is CAIPQINEWFF. The CDR3 region has the DNA TGTGCCATACCACAGATCAATGAGTGGTTCTTC.

The genes are TRBV2 and TRBJ2-1, with D tentatively TRBD2 (5 bases). The CDR3 runs to 13 residues. Germline-derived CDR1 and CDR2 are SNHLY and FYNNEI. V was pared by 8 bases and J by 10 bases, with 18 bases between. In DNA, the CDR3 is TGTGCCAGCGGAAGGGCGGGTATAGGGGAGCAGTTCTTC. Amino acids: CASGRAGIGEQFF.

The V gene is TRBV2, the J gene TRBJ2-1, with TRBD1 matching 9 bases. Trimming at V came to 11 bases and at J to 8 bases, leaving 7 bases not matched to a gene. Germline CDR1 SNHLY, CDR2 FYNNEI. This CDR3 has 12 residues. CDR3 nucleotides: TGTGCCGGTGGACAGGGGACGTATGAGCAGTTCTTC. Its protein is CAGGQGTYEQFF.

The chain couples TRBV27 to TRBJ2-7; TRBD2 matches at 7 bases. CDR1 MNHEY and CDR2 SMNVEV come from the germline V gene (reference sequence). The CDR3 extends over 14 amino acids. V gave up 8 bases and J gave up 2 bases; unmatched junction bases: 9. The CDR3 region is CASGLSGNPYEQYF. The CDR3 DNA follows: TGTGCCAGCGGCCTAAGCGGGAACCCCTACGAGCAGTACTTC.

The rearrangement uses TRBV5-1 and TRBJ2-6, with no clear D. The V gene's germline CDR1 is SGHRS and CDR2 YFSETQ. CDR3 length: 16 residues. The V end lost 2 bases, the J end lost 0 bases, and 9 bases lay between the germline ends. Written as DNA, the CDR3 is TGCGCCAGCAGCTTAGGGTCGAGCTCTGGGGCCAACGTCCTGACTTTC. Its protein is CASSLGSSSGANVLTF.

This chain links TRBV5-1 with TRBJ2-6; perhaps TRBD2 as D (5 bases). The germline V and J ends were trimmed by 2 bases and 0 bases, with 6 bases remaining between them. Germline V lookup: CDR1 SGHRS, CDR2 YFSETQ. The CDR3 spans 15 residues. The chain's CDR3 is CASSFGSSGANVLTF. The CDR3, as DNA: TGCGCCAGCAGCTTTGGGAGCTCTGGGGCCAACGTCCTGACTTTC.

This chain links TRBV11-3 with TRBJ2-4, with a weak D call TRBD2 (6 bases). The V and J ends lost 8 bases and 4 bases respectively, with 18 bases between them. The CDR3 length is 15 residues. Germline V gene lookup returns CDR1 SGHNT and CDR2 YENEEA. The CDR3 DNA follows: TGTGCCAGCTCCGTGCAACTAGCTGGTAAAAACATTCAGTACTTC. Translation: CASSVQLAGKNIQYF. The full variable domain, its missing parts supplied by reference TRBV11-3 and TRBJ2-4, is EAGVVQSPRYKIIEKKQPVAFWCNPISGHNTLYWYLQNLGQGPELLIRYENEEAVDDSQLPKDRFSAERLKGVDSTLKIQPAELGDSAVYLCASSVQLAGKNIQYFGAGTRLSVL.

V gene TRBV5-1 combines with J gene TRBJ2-5; no reliable D call. This CDR3 comprises 14 residues. V shed 0 bases and J shed 2 bases, with 8 bases lying between them. Germline assignment: CDR1 SGHRS and CDR2 YFSETQ. CDR3 amino acids: CASSLDAVQETQYF. CDR3 nucleotide sequence: TGCGCCAGCAGCTTGGATGCCGTACAAGAGACCCAGTACTTC.

By share, this clone ranks as medium-sized. This chain joins TRBV7-8 and TRBJ2-1; 7 bases fit TRBD2. The germline gives CDR1 SGHVS, CDR2 FQNEAQ. The V and J ends lost 4 bases and 2 bases, in that order; junction bases with no gene match: 11. This CDR3 region has 17 residues. The CDR3 is CASSSIRDYHPYNEQFF. The CDR3 DNA follows: TGTGCCAGCAGCTCCATCCGGGACTACCACCCCTACAATGAGCAGTTCTTC.